This entry concerns a single TCR beta chain. This sample is drawn from a study of control samples from healthy donors and cancer patients. Germline values: CDR1 MNHNS, CDR2 SASEGT. The CDR3 length is 14 residues. Deletions cut 3 bases from V and 2 bases from J, with 8 bases between. Sequenced by immunoSEQ multiplex PCR; TCRdb stores in-frame clones only, minus some. The sample contains about 170,000 clones, roughly 91% of which appear only once. The clonotype was recovered from a woman aged 25 to 45 in good health. Sequenced: blood. The chain combines TRBV6-1 with TRBJ1-3; D gene uncertain. The CDR3: CASSEVIAGNTIYF. CDR3 in DNA: TGTGCCAGCAGTGAGGTGATAGCTGGAAACACCATATATTTT.